Below, 27 T cell receptor beta chains from the same sample are listed, as sequenced in a study of beta chain features in type 1 diabetes (dated by TCRdb to the late 2010s). The library was obtained by the immunoSEQ multiplex PCR assay. The entire amount of isolated RNA was reverse transcribed using the High Capacity cDNA Reverse Transcription Kit, so the sequenced TCRB transcripts were expressed ones. As stored in TCRdb, this immuneACCESS dataset retains in-frame rearrangements with V and J assigned. A fraction of the clones does not appear; measured against another copy, unresolved V genes explain less than half of the discrepancy, and the remainder lacks a known reason. The sample table records about 160,000 clones; 6.5% to 9.5% of these occur just once. Together, the top ten hold 0.94% of the sample. Their cognate antigens are unknown. Here is what the overall study found, with its caveats: In all four CD4+ subsets, TCRB CDR3 length was moderately but significantly shorter in type 1 diabetes patients.

The material sequenced was central memory CD4+ T cells from blood. The receptors derive from a woman in her thirties or forties with type 1 diabetes.

The chain employs TRBV4-2 and TRBJ2-1; 12 bases are a match to TRBD2. After removal of 4 bases from V and 5 bases from J, the junction contained 3 bases not matched to a gene. Germline-derived CDR1 and CDR2 are LGHNA and YNFKEQ. This CDR3 is built from 15 residues. CDR3 loop: CASSPRTSGDNEQFF. The CDR3, as DNA: TGTGCCAGCAGCCCGCGGACTAGCGGGGACAATGAGCAGTTCTTC.

This clone occurred a few times. V gene TRBV28 combines with J gene TRBJ2-2, with 8 bases that match TRBD2. The CDR3 has 15 amino acids. Germline V CDR1 and CDR2: MDHEN, SYDVKM. V shed 5 bases, J shed 6 bases, and the junction held 8 bases outside the gene matches. The CDR3 DNA sequence: TGTGCCAGCAGTCACCGGGGGGGCGTCCCCGGGGAGCTGTTTTTT. As protein: CASSHRGGVPGELFF. Filled out from reference TRBV28 and TRBJ2-2, the complete variable domain reads DVKVTQSSRYLVKRTGEKVFLECVQDMDHENMFWYRQDPGLGLRLIYFSYDVKMKEKGDIPEGYSVSREKKERFSLILESASTNQTSMYLCASSHRGGVPGELFFGEGSRLTVL.

The gene calls are TRBV2 and TRBJ2-1, with 12 bases matching TRBD2. The CDR3 loop spans 15 amino acids. V shed 5 bases and J 9 bases; nucleotides not matched to a gene: 8. Germline V gives CDR1 SNHLY, CDR2 FYNNEI. As DNA, the CDR3 is TGTGCCAGCAGTCAGACTAGCGGGAGAACGGCTGAGCAGTTCTTC. It specifies CASSQTSGRTAEQFF.

This clone was detected only a few times. The CDR3 DNA reads as TGTGCCTGGAGCCCTTCAGACACTGAAGCTTTCTTT. Translating gives CAWSPSDTEAFF. This chain links TRBV30 with TRBJ1-1; no clear D gene. Trimming left V 3 bases short and J 3 bases short, with 8 bases between. Germline CDR1 is GTSNPN and CDR2 is SVGIG (reference sequence). This CDR3 spans 12 amino acids.

V is TRBV10-3 and J is TRBJ2-5, with D possibly TRBD1 on 5 matching bases. This CDR3 has 14 amino acids. Germline CDR1 ENHRY, CDR2 SYGVKD. The V end lost 6 bases, the J end lost 2 bases, and 13 bases lay between the germline ends. The CDR3 loop reads CAISLQAIQETQYF. CDR3 in DNA: TGTGCCATCAGCTTACAGGCGATACAAGAGACCCAGTACTTC.

This chain connects TRBV18 to TRBJ2-7; D might be TRBD2 (6 bases). The CDR3 runs to 14 residues. The germline V gene encodes CDR1 KGHSH and CDR2 LQKENI. Between the trimmed V and J ends, which lost 3 bases and 1 base, there was a span of 10 bases. For the CDR3, the DNA is TGTGCCAGCTCACCGCGGGAAGAGTCCTACGAGCAGTACTTC. It codes for CASSPREESYEQYF.

J is TRBJ1-1 and V is TRBV7-2, with D tentatively TRBD1 (6 bases). Germline CDR1 and CDR2: SGHTA and FQGNSA. The CDR3 runs 15 residues. V was trimmed by 1 base and J by 4 bases, leaving 13 bases between them. As DNA, the CDR3 is TGTGCCAGCAGCTTAGTATACCAGGGGAGCACTGAAGCTTTCTTT. Protein: CASSLVYQGSTEAFF.

The V and J genes are TRBV15 and TRBJ2-6; 9 bases line up with TRBD1. The CDR3 extends over 20 amino acids. J lost 2 bases, V lost 4 bases, and 15 bases had no gene match. Germline-derived CDR1 and CDR2 are LNHNV and YYDKDF (reference sequence). DNA for the CDR3: TGTGCCACCAGCAAAATTCAAGGGACAGGGCTCTTTACTGGGGCCAACGTCCTGACTTTC. Protein: CATSKIQGTGLFTGANVLTF.

This chain uses TRBV28 with TRBJ2-7; 10 nucleotides agree with TRBD2. V trimming: 3 bases; J trimming: 2 bases; junction bases outside the gene matches: 7. The CDR3 has 16 amino acids. Germline lookup yields CDR1 MDHEN and CDR2 SYDVKM. The DNA of the CDR3 is TGTGCCAGCAGTTTGTCTATTAGCGGGAGGACCTACGAGCAGTACTTC. Amino acids: CASSLSISGRTYEQYF.

This clone showed up just a few times. CDR3 sequence: CASSYQAGRYNEQFF. In DNA form, the CDR3 reads TGTGCCAGTAGTTACCAAGCGGGGAGATACAATGAGCAGTTCTTC. The chain employs TRBV19 and TRBJ2-1, with 7 bases matching TRBD2. Germline loops: CDR1 LNHDA, CDR2 SQIVND (reference sequence). The CDR3 runs 15 residues. V trimming: 5 bases; J trimming: 4 bases; junction bases outside the gene matches: 8.

The table lists this clone with a few counts. V gene TRBV28 combines with J gene TRBJ2-3; a weak D match, TRBD1 (5 bases). The CDR3 sequence is 14 residues long. The V gene lost 3 bases and the J gene lost 1 base, with 8 bases spanning the gap. Germline V gene lookup returns CDR1 MDHEN and CDR2 SYDVKM. Here the CDR3 DNA reads TGTGCCAGCAGTTTTACCAGGGGCACAGATACGCAGTATTTT. Protein sequence: CASSFTRGTDTQYF.

A few counts support this clone. The chain is built from TRBV29-1 and TRBJ2-2; 14 bases are shared with TRBD2. Looked up from germline, CDR1 is SQVTM and CDR2 is ANQGSEA. The CDR3 spans 18 residues. Trimming at V came to 7 bases and at J to 2 bases, leaving 12 bases not matched to a gene. This chain's CDR3 is CSALRTSGGSLNTGELFF. CDR3 coding DNA: TGCAGCGCCCTTAGGACTAGCGGGGGGTCCCTAAACACCGGGGAGCTGTTTTTT.

This clone has only a few counts. Here the CDR3 reads CASSPGLYNEQFF. The CDR3 nucleotides are TGCGCCAGCAGCCCGGGACTCTACAATGAGCAGTTCTTC. The chain is built from TRBV5-1 and TRBJ2-1; D perhaps matches TRBD2 (6 bases). Germline values: CDR1 SGHRS, CDR2 YFSETQ. CDR3 length: 13 amino acids. Trimming removed 4 bases from V and 3 bases from J, with 8 bases in between.

This clone was counted between two and nine times. The chain employs TRBV6-5 and TRBJ2-1; 7 nucleotides line up with TRBD2. CDR1 is MNHEY, CDR2 SVGAGI, per germline. V lost 5 bases, J lost 2 bases, and 6 bases stayed unmatched. The CDR3 is made up of 15 amino acids. Here the CDR3 reads CASSRSGNAYNEQFF. CDR3 in DNA: TGTGCCAGCAGTCGAAGCGGGAATGCCTACAATGAGCAGTTCTTC.

The chain couples TRBV30 to TRBJ2-6; D may be TRBD1 (6 bases). The germline CDR1 and CDR2 sequences are GTSNPN and SVGIG (reference sequence). V was clipped by 4 bases and J by 4 bases, with 8 bases between them. The CDR3 contains 13 residues. The chain's CDR3 is CAWTGDGANVLTF. The DNA for the CDR3 is TGTGCCTGGACAGGGGACGGGGCCAACGTCCTGACTTTC.

This clone was counted ten times or more. The V and J genes are TRBV5-4 and TRBJ1-4; 7 bases map to TRBD1. V shed 4 bases, J shed 7 bases, and the junction held 7 bases outside the gene matches. Germline V gene data show CDR1 as SGHNT and CDR2 as YYREEE (reference sequence). This CDR3 contains 14 residues. The CDR3, as DNA: TGTGCCAGCAGCGTAGGGGGCGCGGGTGAAAAACTGTTTTTT. Residues: CASSVGGAGEKLFF.

The V gene is TRBV30, the J gene TRBJ1-5, with 10 bases identical to TRBD1. The germline CDR1 and CDR2 sequences are GTSNPN and SVGIG (reference sequence). The junction had 6 bases not matched to a gene; V was cut back by 1 base and J by 6 bases. The CDR3 spans 15 residues. CDR3 nucleotide sequence: TGTGCCTGGAGTGCCCCGGGACAGGGGACTCAGCCCCAGCATTTT. Translated, it gives CAWSAPGQGTQPQHF.

The J gene is TRBJ2-3, the V gene TRBV19, with 9 nucleotides matching TRBD2. Germline CDR1 is LNHDA and CDR2 is SQIVND (reference sequence). This CDR3 has 16 residues. The J segment lost 4 bases and the V segment lost 6 bases, leaving 11 bases of the junction unmatched. CDR3 amino acids: CASSAYLAGKADTQYF. CDR3 DNA sequence: TGTGCCAGTAGCGCCTACCTAGCGGGAAAGGCAGATACGCAGTATTTT.

The chain has TRBV6-6 and TRBJ1-5; D uncertain. CDR1 and CDR2 from the germline V gene are MNHNY and SVGAGI (reference sequence). Trimming left V 7 bases short and J 11 bases short, with 15 bases between. This CDR3 comprises 12 residues. The CDR3 loop reads CASTYPPEAQHF. CDR3 DNA sequence: TGTGCCAGCACCTACCCCCCGGAGGCCCAGCATTTT.

This chain's CDR3 is CASSQGRGRTTAPGELFF. For the CDR3, the DNA is TGCGCCAGCAGCCAAGGACGGGGGAGGACTACAGCGCCCGGGGAGCTGTTTTTT. The chain is built from TRBV4-1 and TRBJ2-2, with D maybe TRBD2 (6 bases). The CDR3 has 18 residues. Germline lookup yields CDR1 MGHRA and CDR2 YSYEKL. Deletions cut 1 base from V and 6 bases from J, with 21 bases between.

V usage is TRBV9 and J usage is TRBJ2-1, with 13 bases that match TRBD2. Trimming took 3 bases from V and 9 from J; bases not matched to a gene: 0. This CDR3 has 13 residues. Germline V gives CDR1 SGDLS, CDR2 YYNGEE. The DNA for the CDR3 is TGTGCCAGCAGCGGACTAGCGGGAGGTGAGCAGTTCTTC. Its protein is CASSGLAGGEQFF.

The CDR3 region is CASSPGQGSNEQFF. The CDR3 bases are TGTGCCAGCAGCCCCGGACAGGGAAGCAATGAGCAGTTCTTC. The chain carries TRBV5-8 and TRBJ2-1; 8 nucleotides agree with TRBD1. J gave up 6 bases and V 4 bases, and 6 bases lay outside the gene matches. The germline CDR1 and CDR2 sequences are SGHTS and YDEGEE. This CDR3 has 14 residues.

This chain connects TRBV6-5 to TRBJ1-3, with 8 bases lining up with TRBD1. The germline gives CDR1 MNHEY, CDR2 SVGAGI. CDR3 length: 16 amino acids. Trimming took 4 bases from V and 2 from J; bases not matched to a gene: 7. CDR3 DNA: TGTGCCAGCAGTTGGGGTTCCAGGGGGCCTGGAAACACCATATATTTT. Protein: CASSWGSRGPGNTIYF.

In this sample, this clone turned up a few times. The J gene is TRBJ2-5, the V gene TRBV29-1; maybe TRBD2 (7 bases). The V end lost 6 bases, the J end lost 7 bases, and 15 bases lay between the germline ends. This CDR3 is built from 12 residues. The germline V gene encodes CDR1 SQVTM and CDR2 ANQGSEA. CDR3 bases: TGCAGCGTCTTGGCGGGGGCTGCGACCCAGTACTTC. This encodes CSVLAGAATQYF.

This clone was seen a handful of times. The rearrangement uses TRBV5-1 and TRBJ2-1, with 7 bases identical to TRBD2. V shed 0 bases and J 5 bases; nucleotides not matched to a gene: 8. This CDR3 has 16 residues. Germline values: CDR1 SGHRS, CDR2 YFSETQ. The CDR3 is CASSLGSRDYNNEQFF. The CDR3 nucleotides are TGCGCCAGCAGCTTGGGATCCCGGGACTACAACAATGAGCAGTTCTTC.

The genes are TRBV2 and TRBJ1-2, with D perhaps TRBD1 (5 bases). Germline assignment: CDR1 SNHLY and CDR2 FYNNEI. CDR3 length equals 15 residues. Trimming took off 3 bases at V and 0 bases at J, with 11 bases between the two ends. The CDR3 region has the DNA TGTGCCAGCAGTGAGGGGGGGAGATCTAACTATGGCTACACCTTC. Its translation is CASSEGGRSNYGYTF.

The genes are TRBV19 and TRBJ2-3; 8 nucleotides match TRBD2. This CDR3 spans 15 amino acids. Trimming at V came to 6 bases and at J to 3 bases, leaving 8 bases not matched to a gene. Germline loops: CDR1 LNHDA, CDR2 SQIVND (reference sequence). The CDR3 sequence is CASSRAVAGTDTQYF. In DNA form, the CDR3 reads TGTGCCAGTAGCCGCGCGGTAGCGGGAACAGATACGCAGTATTTT.